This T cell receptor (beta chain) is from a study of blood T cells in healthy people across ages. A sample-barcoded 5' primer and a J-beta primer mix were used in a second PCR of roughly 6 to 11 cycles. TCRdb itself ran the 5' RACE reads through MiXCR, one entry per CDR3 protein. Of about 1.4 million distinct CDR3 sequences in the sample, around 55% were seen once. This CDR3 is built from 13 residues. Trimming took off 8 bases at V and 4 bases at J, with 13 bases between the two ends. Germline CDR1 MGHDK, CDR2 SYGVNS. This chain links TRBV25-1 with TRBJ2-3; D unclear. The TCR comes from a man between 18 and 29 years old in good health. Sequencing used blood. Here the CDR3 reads CASGNPRSDTQYF. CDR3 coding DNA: TGTGCCAGCGGAAACCCCAGGTCAGATACGCAGTATTTT.